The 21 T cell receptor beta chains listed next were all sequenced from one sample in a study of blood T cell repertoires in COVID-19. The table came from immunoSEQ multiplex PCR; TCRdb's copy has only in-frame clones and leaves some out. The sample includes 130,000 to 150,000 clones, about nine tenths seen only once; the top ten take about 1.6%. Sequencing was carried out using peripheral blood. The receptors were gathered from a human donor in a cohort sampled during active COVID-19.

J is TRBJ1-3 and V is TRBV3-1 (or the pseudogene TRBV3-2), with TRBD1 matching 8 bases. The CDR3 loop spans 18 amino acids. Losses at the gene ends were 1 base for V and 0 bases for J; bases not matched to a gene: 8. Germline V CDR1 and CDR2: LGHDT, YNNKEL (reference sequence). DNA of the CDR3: TGTGCCAGCAGCCAAGTAGTTGGGACAGGTATCTCTGGAAACACCATATATTTT. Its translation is CASSQVVGTGISGNTIYF.

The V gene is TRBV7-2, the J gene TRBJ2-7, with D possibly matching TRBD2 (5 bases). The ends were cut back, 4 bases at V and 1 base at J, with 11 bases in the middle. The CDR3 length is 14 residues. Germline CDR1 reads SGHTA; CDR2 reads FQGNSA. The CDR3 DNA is TGTGCCAGCAGCTCCCTACCGGGGTCCTACGAGCAGTACTTC. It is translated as CASSSLPGSYEQYF.

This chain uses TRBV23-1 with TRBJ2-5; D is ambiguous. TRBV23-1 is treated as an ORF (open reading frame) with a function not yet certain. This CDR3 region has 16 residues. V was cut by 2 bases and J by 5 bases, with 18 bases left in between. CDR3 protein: CASSQVLGGGQETQYF. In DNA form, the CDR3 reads TGCGCCAGCAGTCAAGTGTTGGGTGGCGGCCAGGAGACCCAGTACTTC.

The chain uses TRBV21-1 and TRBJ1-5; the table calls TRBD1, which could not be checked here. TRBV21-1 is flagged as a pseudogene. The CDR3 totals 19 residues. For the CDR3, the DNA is TGTGCCAGCAGCAAAGATATTCGGACCGGGACAGGGAGCAATCAGCCCCAGCATTTT. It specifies CASSKDIRTGTGSNQPQHF.

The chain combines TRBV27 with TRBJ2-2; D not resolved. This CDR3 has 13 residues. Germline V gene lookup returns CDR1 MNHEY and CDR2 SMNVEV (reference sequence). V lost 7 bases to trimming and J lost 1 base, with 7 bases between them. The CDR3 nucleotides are TGTGCCAGCATCAAATTGAACACCGGGGAGCTGTTTTTT. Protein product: CASIKLNTGELFF.

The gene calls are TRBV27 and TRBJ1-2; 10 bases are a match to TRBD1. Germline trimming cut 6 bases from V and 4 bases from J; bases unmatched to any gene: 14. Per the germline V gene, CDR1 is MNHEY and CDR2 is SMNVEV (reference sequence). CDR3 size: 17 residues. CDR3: CASRDQRGQGKGYGYTF. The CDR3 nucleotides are TGTGCCAGCAGAGATCAACGGGGACAGGGGAAGGGCTATGGCTACACCTTC.

This chain's CDR3 is CASSSTAPTYEQYF. CDR3 DNA sequence: TGTGCCAGCAGCTCGACTGCACCCACCTACGAGCAGTACTTC. This chain joins TRBV11-2 and TRBJ2-7; no clear D. Trimming took off 4 bases at V and 2 bases at J, with 12 bases between the two ends. Germline V gives CDR1 SGHAT, CDR2 FQNNGV. The length of the CDR3 is 14 residues.

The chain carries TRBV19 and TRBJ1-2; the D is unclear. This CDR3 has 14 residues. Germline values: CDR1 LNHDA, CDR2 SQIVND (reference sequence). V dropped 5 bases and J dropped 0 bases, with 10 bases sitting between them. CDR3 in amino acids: CASSPSTTNYGYTF. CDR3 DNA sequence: TGTGCCAGTAGTCCCTCGACAACTAACTATGGCTACACCTTC.

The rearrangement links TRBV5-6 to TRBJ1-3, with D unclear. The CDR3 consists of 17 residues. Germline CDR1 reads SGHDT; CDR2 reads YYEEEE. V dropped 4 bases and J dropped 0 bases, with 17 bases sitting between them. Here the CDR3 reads CASSPRPTVSSGNTIYF. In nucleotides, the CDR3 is TGTGCCAGCAGCCCTCGCCCGACTGTCAGCTCTGGAAACACCATATATTTT.

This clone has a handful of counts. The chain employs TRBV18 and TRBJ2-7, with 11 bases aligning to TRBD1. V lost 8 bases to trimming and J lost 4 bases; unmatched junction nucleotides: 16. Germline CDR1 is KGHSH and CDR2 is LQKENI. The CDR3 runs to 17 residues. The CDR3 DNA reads TGTGCCAGCCAAGGGTCGTTGGTCGGGACAGGGGGATACGAGCAGTACTTC. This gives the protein CASQGSLVGTGGYEQYF.

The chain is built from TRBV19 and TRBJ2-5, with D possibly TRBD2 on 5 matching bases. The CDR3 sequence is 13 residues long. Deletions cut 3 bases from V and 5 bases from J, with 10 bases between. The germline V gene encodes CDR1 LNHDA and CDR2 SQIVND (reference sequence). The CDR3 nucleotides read TGTGCCAGTAGTATTCGGGGTTACGAGACCCAGTACTTC. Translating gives CASSIRGYETQYF.

CDR3 DNA: TGCAGCGTCCGACAGATTAGCACAGATACGCAGTATTTT. Residues: CSVRQISTDTQYF. This chain links TRBV29-1 with TRBJ2-3; D perhaps matches TRBD1 (5 bases). Germline loops: CDR1 SQVTM, CDR2 ANQGSEA. Between the trimmed V and J ends, which lost 6 bases and 0 bases, there was a span of 10 bases. CDR3 length equals 13 residues.

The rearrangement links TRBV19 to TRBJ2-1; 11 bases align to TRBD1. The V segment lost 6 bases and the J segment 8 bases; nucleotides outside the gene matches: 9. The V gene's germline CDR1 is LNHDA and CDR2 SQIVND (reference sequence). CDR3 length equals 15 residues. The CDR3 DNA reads TGTGCCAGTAGAAGACTTGGACAGGGGGCGGATGAGCAGTTCTTC. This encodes CASRRLGQGADEQFF.

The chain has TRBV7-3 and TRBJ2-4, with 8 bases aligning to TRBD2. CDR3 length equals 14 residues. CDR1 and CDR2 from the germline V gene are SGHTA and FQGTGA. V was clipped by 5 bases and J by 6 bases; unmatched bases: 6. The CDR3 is CASSPGGAVNIQYF. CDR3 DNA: TGTGCCAGCAGCCCGGGGGGGGCTGTAAACATTCAGTACTTC. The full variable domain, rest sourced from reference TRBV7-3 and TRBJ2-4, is GAGVSQTPSNKVTEKGKYVELRCDPISGHTALYWYRQSLGQGPEFLIYFQGTGAADDSGLPNDRFFAVRPEGSVSTLKIQRTERGDSAVYLCASSPGGAVNIQYFGAGTRLSVL.

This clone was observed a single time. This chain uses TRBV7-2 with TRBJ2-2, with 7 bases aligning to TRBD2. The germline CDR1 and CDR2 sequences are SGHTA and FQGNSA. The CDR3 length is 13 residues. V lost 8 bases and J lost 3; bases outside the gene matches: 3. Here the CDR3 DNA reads TGTGCCAGCCCCGGGGGGTACACCGGGGAGCTGTTTTTT. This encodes CASPGGYTGELFF.

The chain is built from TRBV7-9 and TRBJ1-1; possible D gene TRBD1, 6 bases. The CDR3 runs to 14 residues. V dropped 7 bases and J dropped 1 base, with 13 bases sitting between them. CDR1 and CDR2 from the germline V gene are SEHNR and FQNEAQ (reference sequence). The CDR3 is CASIGRGGNTEAFF. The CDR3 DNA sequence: TGTGCCAGCATCGGGAGGGGGGGGAACACTGAAGCTTTCTTT.

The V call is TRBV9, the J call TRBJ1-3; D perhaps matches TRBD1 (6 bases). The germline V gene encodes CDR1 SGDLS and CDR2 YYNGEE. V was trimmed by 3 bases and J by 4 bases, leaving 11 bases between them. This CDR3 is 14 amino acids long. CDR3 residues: CASSGTGQGNTIYF. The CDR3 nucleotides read TGTGCCAGCAGCGGTACAGGGCAAGGAAACACCATATATTTT.

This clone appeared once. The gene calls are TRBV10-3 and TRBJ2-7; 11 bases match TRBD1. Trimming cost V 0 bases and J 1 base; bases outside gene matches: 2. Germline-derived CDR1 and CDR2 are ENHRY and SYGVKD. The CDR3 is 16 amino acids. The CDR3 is CAISESGQGVSYEQYF. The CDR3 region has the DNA TGTGCCATCAGTGAGTCGGGACAGGGGGTTTCCTACGAGCAGTACTTC.

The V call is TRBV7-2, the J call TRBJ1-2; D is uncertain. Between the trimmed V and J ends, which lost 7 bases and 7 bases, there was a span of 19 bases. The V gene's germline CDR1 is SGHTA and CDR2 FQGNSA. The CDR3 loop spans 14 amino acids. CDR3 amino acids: CASTFLAAGPGYTF. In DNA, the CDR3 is TGTGCCAGCACCTTCTTGGCCGCAGGTCCTGGCTACACCTTC.

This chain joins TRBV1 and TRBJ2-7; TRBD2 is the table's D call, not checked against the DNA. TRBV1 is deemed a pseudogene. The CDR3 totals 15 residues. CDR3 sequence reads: CASSHPSGGSYEQYF. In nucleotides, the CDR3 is TGCGCCAGCAGCCACCCTAGCGGGGGTTCCTACGAGCAGTACTTC.

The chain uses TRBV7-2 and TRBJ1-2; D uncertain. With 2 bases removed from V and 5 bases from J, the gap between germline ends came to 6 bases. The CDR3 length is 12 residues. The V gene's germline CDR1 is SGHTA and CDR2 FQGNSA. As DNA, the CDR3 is TGTGCCAGCAGCTTAACGGGGTATGGCTACACCTTC. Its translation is CASSLTGYGYTF.